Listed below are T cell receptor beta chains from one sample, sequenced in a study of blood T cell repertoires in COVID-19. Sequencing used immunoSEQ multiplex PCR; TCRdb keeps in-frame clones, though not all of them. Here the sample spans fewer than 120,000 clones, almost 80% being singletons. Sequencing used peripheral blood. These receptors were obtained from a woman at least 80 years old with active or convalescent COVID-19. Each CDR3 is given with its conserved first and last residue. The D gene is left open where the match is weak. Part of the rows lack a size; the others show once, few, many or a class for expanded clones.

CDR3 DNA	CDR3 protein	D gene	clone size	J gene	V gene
TGCGCCAGCAGCACCCTAGCGGGAGTAAAAGAGCAGTACTTC	CASSTLAGVKEQYF	TRBD2	.	TRBJ2-7	TRBV5-1
TGTGCCAGCAGTGATAAAGTCGGAGCTTTCTTT	CASSDKVGAFF	.	.	TRBJ1-1	TRBV2
TGTGCCAGCAGCTTAGGGGGACAGGACTATGGCTACACCTTC	CASSLGGQDYGYTF	TRBD1	.	TRBJ1-2	TRBV7-2
TGTGCCAGCTCGGAGACAGGGCTCCATGGCTACACCTTC	CASSETGLHGYTF	TRBD1	.	TRBJ1-2	TRBV18
TGCAGTGCTAGTGTTGCATTAGGGGCCGCGTCACCCCTCCACTTT	CSASVALGAASPLHF	.	.	TRBJ1-6	TRBV20-1
TGTGCCAGTAGTATAGGTGGCACCTCTGAAGCTTTCTTT	CASSIGGTSEAFF	.	once	TRBJ1-1	TRBV19
TGTGCCAGCAGTTACAGACTCCTAGCTAACTATGGCTACACCTTC	CASSYRLLANYGYTF	.	.	TRBJ1-2	TRBV6-6
TGTGCCAGCTCATATTCCTACGAGCAGTACTTC	CASSYSYEQYF	.	.	TRBJ2-7	TRBV18
TGTGCCAGCAGTCGCAACTCCGGACAGGGAGGTTCACCCCTCCACTTT	CASSRNSGQGGSPLHF	TRBD1	.	TRBJ1-6	TRBV27
TGCAGTGCTAGTCTCCCCGCTGGGAGTCGGTACGAGCAGTACTTC	CSASLPAGSRYEQYF	.	.	TRBJ2-7	TRBV20-1
TGTGCCAGCTCACCAATATCAGGGGGAGCATCTGGGGCCAACGTCCTGACTTTC	CASSPISGGASGANVLTF	TRBD1	.	TRBJ2-6	TRBV18
TGTGCCAGCAGCTTATACGCAACCCAAGGGGGCTCTGGAAACACCATATATTTT	CASSLYATQGGSGNTIYF	.	.	TRBJ1-3	TRBV11-2
TGTGCCAGCAGCCTAGAAGGAGACAGCTACTACGAGCAGTACTTC	CASSLEGDSYYEQYF	.	.	TRBJ2-7	TRBV7-2
TGTGCCAGCAGCTTAGCGGGCAGCTCCTACGAGCAGTACTTC	CASSLAGSSYEQYF	.	.	TRBJ2-7	TRBV5-4
TGTGCCAGCAGCGCCCAGACTAGCGGGAGTGTCGAGACCCAGTACTTC	CASSAQTSGSVETQYF	TRBD2	.	TRBJ2-5	TRBV9
TGCAGCGTTGTATTGGCGGGAGGGCCCACCTACGAGCAGTACTTC	CSVVLAGGPTYEQYF	TRBD2	.	TRBJ2-7	TRBV29-1
TGCAGTGCTAGGGGAGGGAGCTACACCTTC	CSARGGSYTF	.	.	TRBJ1-2	TRBV20-1
TGTGCCAGCAGCTCCACGGGACAGGGTTACGAGCAGTACTTC	CASSSTGQGYEQYF	TRBD1	.	TRBJ2-7	TRBV7-6
TGTGCCAGCGGCCTCCGACAGGTCTCCTACGAGCAGTACTTC	CASGLRQVSYEQYF	.	.	TRBJ2-7	TRBV28
TGTGCCAGCAGCATGGGACAAATCTATGGCTACACCTTC	CASSMGQIYGYTF	.	few	TRBJ1-2	TRBV3-1/TRBV3-2